The T cell receptor beta chain described here comes from a study of T cells in narcolepsy. The protocol was immunoSEQ multiplex PCR, while the TCRdb copy is restricted to in-frame clones and leaves out a portion. The table shows tens of thousands of clones, with about 85% occurring only once. Sample: memory (CD45RA-) CD4+ T cells from blood. This clonotype originated in a human donor in good health.

The CDR3 protein is CASSPKVGSVSSYEQYF. CDR3 sequence (DNA): TGTGCCAGCAGTCCTAAGGTAGGGTCTGTCAGCTCCTACGAGCAGTACTTC. The V call is TRBV7-9, the J call TRBJ2-7, with D hard to call. This CDR3 has 17 residues. Germline CDR1 and CDR2: SEHNR and FQNEAQ (reference sequence). V lost 6 bases and J lost 0, with 21 bases in between.